This T cell receptor (beta chain) was captured in a study of Ad26.COV2.S vaccination and SARS-CoV-2 variants. The ends were cut back, 4 bases at V and 8 bases at J, with 12 bases in the middle. Germline V lookup: CDR1 SGHNT, CDR2 YENEEA. CDR3 size: 13 residues. The repertoire was sequenced with immunoSEQ multiplex PCR; TCRdb's copy has only in-frame clones and lacks some. The data hold 400,000 to 450,000 clones, with 90% observed a single time. Described treatment: about 20 received Ad26.COV2.S at low or high dose, single or two shots; roughly five received placebo; per-sample allocation not given. The investigators took samples on day 63 after the first vaccine or placebo injection.

The sequencing here drew on peripheral blood, taken in a trial of Ad26.COV2.S vaccine versus placebo. This receptor was obtained from a person aged 18-60 years who received the Ad26.COV2.S COVID-19 vaccine or a placebo. The chain combines TRBV11-3 with TRBJ2-1, with unresolved D. The CDR3 region is CASSSSERHEQFF. The CDR3 bases are TGTGCCAGCAGCTCCTCGGAACGTCATGAGCAGTTCTTC.